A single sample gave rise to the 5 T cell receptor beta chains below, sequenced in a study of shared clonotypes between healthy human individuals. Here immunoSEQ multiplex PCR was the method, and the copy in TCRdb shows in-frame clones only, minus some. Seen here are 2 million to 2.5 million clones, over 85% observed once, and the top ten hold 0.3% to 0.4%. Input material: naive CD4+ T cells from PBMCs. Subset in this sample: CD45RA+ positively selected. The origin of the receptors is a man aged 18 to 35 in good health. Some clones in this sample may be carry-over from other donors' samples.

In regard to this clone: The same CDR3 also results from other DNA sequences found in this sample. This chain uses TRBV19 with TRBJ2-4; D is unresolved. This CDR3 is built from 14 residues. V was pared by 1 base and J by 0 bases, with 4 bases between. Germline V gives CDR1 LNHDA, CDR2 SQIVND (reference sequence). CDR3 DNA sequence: TGTGCCAGTAGTATAGGCCTAGCCAAAAACATTCAGTACTTC. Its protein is CASSIGLAKNIQYF.

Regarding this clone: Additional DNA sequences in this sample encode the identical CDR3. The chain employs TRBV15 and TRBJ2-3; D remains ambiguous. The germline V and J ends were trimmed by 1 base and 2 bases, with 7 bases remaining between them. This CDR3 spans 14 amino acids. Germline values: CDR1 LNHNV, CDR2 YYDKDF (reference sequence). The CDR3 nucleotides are TGTGCCACCAGCAGAGGGCCGAACACAGATACGCAGTATTTT. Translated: CATSRGPNTDTQYF.

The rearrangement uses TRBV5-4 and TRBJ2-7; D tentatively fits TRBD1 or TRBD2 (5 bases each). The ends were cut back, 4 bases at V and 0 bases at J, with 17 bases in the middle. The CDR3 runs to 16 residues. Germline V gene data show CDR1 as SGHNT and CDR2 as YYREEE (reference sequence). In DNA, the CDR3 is TGTGCCAGCAGCCAGGGACCCATAAGGAGCTCCTACGAGCAGTACTTC. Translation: CASSQGPIRSSYEQYF.

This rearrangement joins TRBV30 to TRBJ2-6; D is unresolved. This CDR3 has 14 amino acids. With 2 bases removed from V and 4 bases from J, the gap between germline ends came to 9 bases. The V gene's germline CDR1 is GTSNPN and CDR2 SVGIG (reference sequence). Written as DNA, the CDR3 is TGTGCCTGGAGTCAGGTGTTGGGGGCCAACGTCCTGACTTTC. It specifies CAWSQVLGANVLTF. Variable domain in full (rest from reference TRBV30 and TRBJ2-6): SQTIHQWPATLVQPVGSPLSLECTVEGTSNPNLYWYRQAAGRGLQLLFYSVGIGQISSEVPQNLSASRPQDRQFILSSKKLLLSDSGFYLCAWSQVLGANVLTFGAGSRLTVL.

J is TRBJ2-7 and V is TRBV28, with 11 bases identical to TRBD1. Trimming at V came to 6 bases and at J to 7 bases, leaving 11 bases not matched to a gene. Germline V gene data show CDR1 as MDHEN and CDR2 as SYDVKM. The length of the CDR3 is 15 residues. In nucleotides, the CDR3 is TGTGCCAGCAGCCCACTTGGACAGGGGGCGGGTGAGCAGTACTTC. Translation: CASSPLGQGAGEQYF.